Sequencing of this T cell receptor beta chain was carried out in a study of blood T cell repertoires in COVID-19. At the level of the study: T cells, B-cell-depleted T cells, or PBMCs supplied cDNA or gDNA.

CDR1 is MGHDK and CDR2 is SYGVNS in the germline V gene. V was shortened by 6 bases and J by 8 bases, with 21 bases between the two germline ends. The CDR3 runs 15 residues. Original methodology: The assay estimated nucleated cells by amplifying reference gene primers. Profiling relied on immunoSEQ multiplex PCR, and the TCRdb table lists in-frame clones only, not all of them. From that table come the V and J calls and clone size; the DNA was used to work out D and trimming. The data hold approximately 69,000 clones, with 82% observed a single time. The receptor was isolated from a woman aged 80 or over with acute or convalescent COVID-19. Sample: peripheral blood. The chain recombines TRBV25-1 with TRBJ2-3; TRBD2 might be the D (6 bases). CDR3 sequence (DNA): TGTGCCAGCAGGGGGGGAACGGGTTGGAGGGGTACGCAGTATTTT. It codes for CASRGGTGWRGTQYF. Full variable domain (remainder filled in from reference TRBV25-1 and TRBJ2-3): EADIYQTPRYLVIGTGKKITLECSQTMGHDKMYWYQQDPGMELHLIHYSYGVNSTEKGDLSSESTVSRIRTEHFPLTLESARPSHTSQYLCASRGGTGWRGTQYFGPGTRLTVL.